This T cell receptor (beta chain) was found in a study of shared clonotypes between healthy human individuals. Findings and caveats of the study: Naive subsets generally had larger estimated richness than memory subsets.

V lost 3 bases and J lost 5; bases outside the gene matches: 3. Germline CDR1 KGHSH, CDR2 LQKENI. The CDR3 is made up of 13 amino acids. The table lists this clone with a few counts. The antigen remains unidentified. The same CDR3 can be traced to other DNA sequences in this sample. Sequenced by immunoSEQ multiplex PCR; TCRdb stores in-frame clones only, minus some. The data hold about 960,000 clones, with approximately 80% observed a single time. This rearrangement joins TRBV18 to TRBJ2-5, with 7 bases lining up with TRBD1. This receptor was taken from a man aged 18 to 29 in good health. Sequences were obtained from memory CD4+ T cells sorted from blood. Described subset: CD45RA-negative fraction. CDR3 residues: CASSPRQGETQYF. CDR3 in DNA: TGTGCCAGCTCACCCAGACAGGGTGAGACCCAGTACTTC.